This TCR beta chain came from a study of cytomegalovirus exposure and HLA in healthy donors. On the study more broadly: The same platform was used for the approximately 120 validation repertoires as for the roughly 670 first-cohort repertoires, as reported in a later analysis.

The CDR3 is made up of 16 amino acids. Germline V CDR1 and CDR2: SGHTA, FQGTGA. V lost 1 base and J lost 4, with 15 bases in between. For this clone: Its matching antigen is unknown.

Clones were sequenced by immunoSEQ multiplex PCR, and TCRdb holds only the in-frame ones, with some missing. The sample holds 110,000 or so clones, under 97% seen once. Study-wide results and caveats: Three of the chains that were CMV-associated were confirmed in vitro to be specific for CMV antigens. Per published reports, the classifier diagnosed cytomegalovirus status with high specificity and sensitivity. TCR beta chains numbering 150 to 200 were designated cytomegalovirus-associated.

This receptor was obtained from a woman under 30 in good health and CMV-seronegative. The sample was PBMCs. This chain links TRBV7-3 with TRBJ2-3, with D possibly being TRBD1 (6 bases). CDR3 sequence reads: CASSLRTVSWADTQYF. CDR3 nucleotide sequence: TGTGCCAGCAGCTTAAGGACAGTTAGTTGGGCAGATACGCAGTATTTT.